This T cell receptor beta chain emerged from a study of blood T cell repertoires in COVID-19. This table comes from immunoSEQ multiplex PCR, and its TCRdb copy is limited to in-frame clones, with some not included. The sample lists under 250,000 clones; around nine tenths were seen once. The sequencing input was peripheral blood. The sequence was obtained from a man in his 60s who had recovered from COVID-19.

The CDR3 region is CASSSLGSSTDTQYF. Written as DNA, the CDR3 is TGTGCCAGCAGCTCATTGGGGAGTAGCACAGATACGCAGTATTTT. V and J are TRBV7-3 and TRBJ2-3; a weak D match, TRBD2 (5 bases). Germline V gene sequence: CDR1 SGHTA, CDR2 FQGTGA. This CDR3 has 15 residues. V shed 4 bases and J shed 0 bases, with 11 bases lying between them.